Here is one T cell receptor beta chain with its context. The V and J ends lost 1 base and 0 bases respectively, with 17 bases between them. The CDR3 length is 18 residues. Germline V gene sequence: CDR1 SGHTA, CDR2 FQGNSA. Here immunoSEQ multiplex PCR was the method, and the copy in TCRdb shows in-frame clones only, minus some. The sample shows tens of thousands of clones, around 90% of them seen only once. The data were taken from a study of OX40 agonist ivuxolimab in advanced cancers. This TCR was recovered from an adult with an advanced solid tumor such as melanoma, head and neck, liver or kidney cancer. The chain has TRBV7-2 and TRBJ2-3; no clear D gene. This material consisted of CD4+ or CD8+ T cells sorted from blood, taken in a trial of the OX40 agonist ivuxolimab. The CDR3 region is CASSLEGRHSPSTDTQYF. In DNA, the CDR3 is TGTGCCAGCAGCTTAGAGGGTCGACACTCACCTAGCACAGATACGCAGTATTTT.